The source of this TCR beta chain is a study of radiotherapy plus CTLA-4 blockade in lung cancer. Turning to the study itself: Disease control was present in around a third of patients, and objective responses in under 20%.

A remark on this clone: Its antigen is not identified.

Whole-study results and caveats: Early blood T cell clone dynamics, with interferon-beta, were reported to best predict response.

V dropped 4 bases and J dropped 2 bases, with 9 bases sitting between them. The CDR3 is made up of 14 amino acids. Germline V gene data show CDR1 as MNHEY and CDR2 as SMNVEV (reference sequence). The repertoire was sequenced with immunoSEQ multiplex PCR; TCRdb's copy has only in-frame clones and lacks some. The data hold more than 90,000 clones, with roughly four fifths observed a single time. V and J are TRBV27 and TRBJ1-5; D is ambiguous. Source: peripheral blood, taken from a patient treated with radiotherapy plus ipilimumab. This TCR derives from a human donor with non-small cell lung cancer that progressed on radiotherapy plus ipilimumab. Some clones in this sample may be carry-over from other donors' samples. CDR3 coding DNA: TGTGCCAGCAGTTATTCTTCGGGCAATCAGCCCCAGCATTTT. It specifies CASSYSSGNQPQHF.